In its sample, the clone carrying this TCR beta chain was seen a few times. What it binds is not known. This sample stems from a study of T cells in Graves' hyperthyroidism and ophthalmopathy. Study background: Before treatment of any kind, peripheral blood was taken at initial diagnosis. General study points: Expanded thyroid clonotypes (above 0.001) were mostly also found in blood.

What was amplified from RNA transcripts were TCR beta CDR3 regions. With the HTBI primer set, the TCR CDR3 went through a first round of RT-PCR. TCRdb ran MiXCR on the multiplex PCR reads and lists one entry per CDR3 protein. The data hold around 300,000 distinct CDR3 sequences, with roughly a fifth observed a single time. Exclusion of patients followed from uncontrolled infection, other autoimmune disease, pregnancy or lactation. V gave up 4 bases and J gave up 1 base, with 10 bases separating them. This CDR3 is 14 amino acids long. Germline values: CDR1 MNHEY, CDR2 SVGAGI. This receptor was identified in a man in his forties or fifties with Graves' ophthalmopathy. The chain links TRBV6-5 to TRBJ2-5, with D possibly TRBD2 on 5 matching bases. The source material was blood. CDR3 protein: CASSSSRAQETQYF. CDR3 DNA sequence: TGTGCCAGCAGTTCCTCGAGGGCCCAAGAGACCCAGTACTTC.